The clone carrying this T cell receptor beta chain showed up just a few times. Antigen specificity is unknown. Losses at the gene ends were 2 bases for V and 2 bases for J; bases not matched to a gene: 6. The CDR3 is 16 amino acids. Germline V gives CDR1 SGDLS, CDR2 YYNGEE. These data come from a study of spatial heterogeneity in lung cancer. Across the study: Fewer alpha-chain than beta-chain sequences were consistently detected. In raw reads, more than eight appearances on average were recorded for each unique TCR and UMI combination.

A single record per CDR3 protein comes from TCRdb applying MiXCR to the 5' RACE reads. The sample holds over 95,000 distinct CDR3 sequences; roughly a tenth are singletons and the top ten take roughly a quarter. Sample time point: blood at routine non-recurrence follow-up after resection. The study, taken as a whole, reports: Resection saw ubiquitous expanded tumor TCRs appear in blood more than follow-up did.

The chain is built from TRBV9 and TRBJ2-2, with 7 bases matching TRBD1. The clonotype comes from a female donor with early-stage non-small cell lung cancer. Specimen: PBMCs, collected at follow-up. For the CDR3, the DNA is TGTGCCAGCAGCGTCGACAGGGTGGTTAACACCGGGGAGCTGTTTTTT. This gives the protein CASSVDRVVNTGELFF.